The T cell receptor beta chain under discussion was sequenced for a study of blood T cell repertoires in COVID-19. CDR3 length equals 18 residues. Germline lookup yields CDR1 MGHRA and CDR2 YSYEKL. Deletions cut 0 bases from V and 2 bases from J, with 19 bases between. Libraries were prepared by immunoSEQ multiplex PCR; TCRdb keeps only in-frame clonotypes and omits some of them. Found here are 75,000 to 80,000 clones, about 88% of them singletons; the top ten hold around 9%. This TCR was recovered from a human donor in a cohort sampled during active COVID-19. This chain links TRBV4-1 with TRBJ1-1; TRBD1 is a possible D gene (5 bases). The material sequenced was peripheral blood. The CDR3 DNA reads TGCGCCAGCAGCCAAGATTGGGGACTTACGGACGTTAACACTGAAGCTTTCTTT. Translating it yields CASSQDWGLTDVNTEAFF.